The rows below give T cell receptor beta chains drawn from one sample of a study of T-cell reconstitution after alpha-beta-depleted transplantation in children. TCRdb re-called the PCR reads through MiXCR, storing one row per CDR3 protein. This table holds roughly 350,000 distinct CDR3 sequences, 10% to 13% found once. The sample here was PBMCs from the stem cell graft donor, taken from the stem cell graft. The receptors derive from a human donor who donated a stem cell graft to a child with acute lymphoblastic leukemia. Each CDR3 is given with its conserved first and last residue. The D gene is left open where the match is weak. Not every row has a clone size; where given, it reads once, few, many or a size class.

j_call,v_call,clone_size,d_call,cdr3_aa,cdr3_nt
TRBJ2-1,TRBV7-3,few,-,CASSTINNEQFF,TGTGCCAGCAGCACCATTAACAATGAGCAGTTCTTC
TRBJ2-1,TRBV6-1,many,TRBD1,CASSPWTGRSYNEQFF,TGTGCCAGCAGTCCCTGGACAGGGCGCTCCTACAATGAGCAGTTCTTC
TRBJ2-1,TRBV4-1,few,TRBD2,CASSQERLAGSSYNEQFF,TGCGCCAGCAGCCAAGAGAGACTAGCGGGCTCCTCCTACAATGAGCAGTTCTTC
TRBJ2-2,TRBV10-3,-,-,CAIRVTGADGELFF,TGTGCCATCAGGGTCACGGGAGCGGATGGGGAGCTGTTTTTT
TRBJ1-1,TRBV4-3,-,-,CASSQRRYTEAFF,TGCGCCAGCAGCCAACGGCGCTACACTGAAGCTTTCTTT
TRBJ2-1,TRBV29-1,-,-,CSAVGQAVERSNEQFF,TGCAGCGCCGTGGGCCAGGCGGTCGAGAGGAGCAATGAGCAGTTCTTC
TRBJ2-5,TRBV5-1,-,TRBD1,CASSSGQSTQETQYF,TGCGCCAGCAGCTCGGGACAGTCCACCCAAGAGACCCAGTACTTC
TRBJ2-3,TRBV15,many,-,CATSRGWTDTQYF,TGTGCCACCAGCAGGGGTTGGACAGATACGCAGTATTTT
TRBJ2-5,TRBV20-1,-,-,CSARVASGYNQETQYF,TGCAGTGCTAGAGTAGCTAGTGGGTATAATCAAGAGACCCAGTACTTC
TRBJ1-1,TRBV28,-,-,CASTRGGEYTEAFF,TGTGCCAGCACCAGAGGGGGGGAATACACTGAAGCTTTCTTT